The 10 T cell receptor beta chains in this list originate from one sample, sequenced in a study of blood T cell repertoires in COVID-19. Sequencing used immunoSEQ multiplex PCR; TCRdb keeps in-frame clones, though not all of them. Of about 32,000 clones listed, around 86% are singletons. Sequences were obtained from peripheral blood. Receptors originate from a woman older than 75 with active or convalescent COVID-19.

This clone was detected a few times. The rearrangement joins TRBV20-1 to TRBJ2-3; D might be TRBD2 (7 bases). This CDR3 has 16 amino acids. Germline CDR1 is DFQATT and CDR2 is SNEGSKA (reference sequence). V gave up 3 bases and J gave up 3 bases, with 19 bases separating them. The CDR3 nucleotides read TGCAGTGCTAGTGGGGGCCGCGGGAGTTTGACAGATACGCAGTATTTT. Translated, it gives CSASGGRGSLTDTQYF.

V and J are TRBV18 and TRBJ2-1, with D perhaps TRBD1 (6 bases). The length of the CDR3 is 13 residues. In germline, CDR1 is KGHSH, CDR2 LQKENI. The V end lost 2 bases, the J end lost 7 bases, and 9 bases lay between the germline ends. The DNA of the CDR3 is TGTGCCAGCTCACCAGAGGGGGAGAATGAGCAGTTCTTC. Translating gives CASSPEGENEQFF.

The chain is built from TRBV7-9 and TRBJ2-1; tentative D call: TRBD2 (6 bases). The CDR3 has 15 amino acids. The germline gives CDR1 SEHNR, CDR2 FQNEAQ (reference sequence). Trimming left V 0 bases short and J 7 bases short, with 13 bases between. The CDR3 DNA is TGTGCCAGCAGCTTAGCGGCGGGGACGGTGAATGAGCAGTTCTTC. This translates into CASSLAAGTVNEQFF.

V usage is TRBV12-5 and J usage is TRBJ1-4, with D unclear. The length of the CDR3 is 14 residues. The V and J ends lost 6 bases and 2 bases respectively, with 10 bases between them. CDR1 is LGHNT, CDR2 FRNRAP, per germline. DNA of the CDR3: TGTGCTAGTGGCCAAGGACTGACTAATGAAAAACTGTTTTTT. This encodes CASGQGLTNEKLFF.

This clone was recorded once. The V gene is TRBV5-6, the J gene TRBJ1-2; D is uncertain. This CDR3 has 14 amino acids. Germline-derived CDR1 and CDR2 are SGHDT and YYEEEE. Trimming took 2 bases from V and 0 from J, leaving 8 bases between them. The CDR3 region has the DNA TGTGCCAGCAGCTTTGGCGGGGCTAACTATGGCTACACCTTC. Amino acids: CASSFGGANYGYTF.

This chain connects TRBV6-2 or TRBV6-3 to TRBJ2-1, with 12 bases identical to TRBD2. With 2 bases clipped from V and 9 bases from J, the junction kept 11 bases outside the gene matches. The CDR3 is made up of 17 amino acids. Per germline, CDR1 MNHEY and CDR2 SVGEGT. The CDR3 sequence: CASSYPSGGAGHGEQFF. CDR3 nucleotides: TGTGCCAGCAGTTACCCTAGCGGGGGGGCAGGTCATGGTGAGCAGTTCTTC.

CDR3 amino acids: CASSSVPSGANVLTF. The CDR3 nucleotides read TGCGCCAGCAGCTCAGTCCCTTCTGGGGCCAACGTCCTGACTTTC. The J gene is TRBJ2-6, the V gene TRBV5-1; no clear D. Germline CDR1 and CDR2: SGHRS and YFSETQ. V lost 3 bases and J 1 base, leaving 8 bases between the germline ends. The CDR3 runs to 15 residues. Variable domain in full (rest from reference TRBV5-1 and TRBJ2-6): KAGVTQTPRYLIKTRGQQVTLSCSPISGHRSVSWYQQTPGQGLQFLFEYFSETQRNKGNFPGRFSGRQFSNSRSEMNVSTLELGDSALYLCASSSVPSGANVLTFGAGSRLTVL.

The V call is TRBV7-3, the J call TRBJ2-1; D unresolved. V lost 0 bases, J lost 6 bases, and 15 bases lay in between. Germline CDR1 and CDR2: SGHTA and FQGTGA. There are 16 residues in the CDR3. CDR3 amino acids: CASSLTDQAYGNEQFF. CDR3 bases: TGTGCCAGCAGCTTAACGGATCAGGCCTACGGCAATGAGCAGTTCTTC. Drawing the rest from reference TRBV7-3 and TRBJ2-1, the complete variable domain is GAGVSQTPSNKVTEKGKYVELRCDPISGHTALYWYRQSLGQGPEFLIYFQGTGAADDSGLPNDRFFAVRPEGSVSTLKIQRTERGDSAVYLCASSLTDQAYGNEQFFGPGTRLTVL.

This clone was detected only once. This chain joins TRBV29-1 and TRBJ2-2; TRBD2 matches 12 bases. CDR1 is SQVTM and CDR2 is ANQGSEA in the germline V gene. Losses at the gene ends were 6 bases for V and 4 bases for J; bases not matched to a gene: 9. The CDR3 has 16 residues. The CDR3 nucleotides read TGCAGCGTGTCGACTAGCGGGAGTCAGAGCACCGGGGAGCTGTTTTTT. Encoded protein: CSVSTSGSQSTGELFF.

J is TRBJ2-3 and V is TRBV7-2; D gene ambiguous. With 3 bases removed from V and 5 bases from J, the gap between germline ends came to 12 bases. CDR3 length equals 14 residues. In germline, CDR1 is SGHTA, CDR2 FQGNSA. Written as DNA, the CDR3 is TGTGCCAGCAGCTTCCGCGCCTCCGAAGATACGCAGTATTTT. This sequence encodes CASSFRASEDTQYF.